Following are 21 T cell receptor beta chains from one sample sequenced in a study of T cells expressing NK-cell markers. TCRdb reprocessed the 5' RACE reads and reports one entry per CDR3 protein, with no DNA. The sample holds approximately 440,000 distinct CDR3 sequences. The sequenced sample consisted of blood T cells: a sorted CD56 or NKG2C T cell subset, CD4+ or CD8+ T cells, or bulk PBMC T cells (not recorded which). All receptors derive from a woman between 50 and 59 years old in good health.

This rearrangement joins TRBV4-1 to TRBJ2-3; the D call from TCRdb, TRBD2, cannot be confirmed without DNA. CDR1 is MGHRA and CDR2 is YSYEKL in the germline V gene. The CDR3 extends over 15 amino acids. CDR3 sequence reads: CASSRTVGGTDTQYF.

The chain is built from TRBV9 and TRBJ1-3. CDR1 is SGDLS and CDR2 is YYNGEE in the germline V gene. This CDR3 has 14 residues. The CDR3 loop is CASAEEPSRNTIYF.

This rearrangement joins TRBV7-8 to TRBJ1-1; the TCRdb D gene call, TRBD1, has no DNA to confirm it. The CDR3 has 16 amino acids. CDR1 and CDR2 (germline): SGHVS, FQNEAQ. CDR3 protein: CASSLGEGAKNTEAFF.

The chain couples TRBV20-1 to TRBJ2-1; without DNA, the TCRdb call of TRBD1 cannot be checked. From germline, CDR1 is DFQATT and CDR2 SNEGSKA (reference sequence). CDR3 length equals 16 residues. CDR3 amino acids: CSANLLGTGFGNEQFF.

Here the CDR3 reads CASSYLGLAGETQYF. This chain joins TRBV14 and TRBJ2-5; TCRdb reports TRBD2, a call that lacks DNA to check it against. CDR1 and CDR2 from the germline V gene are SGHDN and FVKESK. This CDR3 region has 15 residues. Filled out from reference TRBV14 and TRBJ2-5, the complete variable domain reads EAGVTQFPSHSVIEKGQTVTLRCDPISGHDNLYWYRRVMGKEIKFLLHFVKESKQDESGMPNNRFLAERTGGTYSTLKVQPAELEDSGVYFCASSYLGLAGETQYFGPGTRLLVL.

The V and J genes are TRBV12-3 or TRBV12-4 and TRBJ2-5; TCRdb outputs TRBD1, but without DNA this stays unchecked. The CDR3 spans 15 residues. The chain's CDR3 is CASSLAGRQVETQYF.

The chain employs TRBV5-1 and TRBJ2-1; the TCRdb call, TRBD2, lacks DNA for checking. Germline CDR1 SGHRS, CDR2 YFSETQ. This CDR3 has 18 residues. The CDR3 reads CASSSLRTSGTLYNEQFF.

This sequence joins TRBV15 and TRBJ2-5; absent DNA, TCRdb's TRBD1 call cannot be checked. The CDR3 runs 16 residues. The germline V gene encodes CDR1 LNHNV and CDR2 YYDKDF (reference sequence). CDR3 protein: CATSRERAALQETQYF.

This rearrangement joins TRBV20-1 to TRBJ2-3; the D gene TCRdb calls, TRBD2, cannot be checked with no DNA. CDR1 is DFQATT, CDR2 SNEGSKA, per germline (reference sequence). This CDR3 contains 16 residues. The CDR3 loop reads CSARREGDWFTDTQYF.

The rearrangement links TRBV7-9 to TRBJ2-1; TCRdb calls TRBD2, which cannot be checked without DNA. There are 15 residues in the CDR3. Per the germline V gene, CDR1 is SEHNR and CDR2 is FQNEAQ (reference sequence). This CDR3 is CASSRGLNLPHEQFF.

This chain links TRBV24-1 with TRBJ2-2; the TRBD2 assignment by TCRdb is unverifiable without DNA. Germline V gene lookup returns CDR1 KGHDR and CDR2 SFDVKD. This CDR3 comprises 18 residues. This CDR3 reads CATSDPFIAGEGTGELFF.

The chain links TRBV18 to TRBJ2-7; no DNA is available, so the TRBD1 call from TCRdb remains unchecked. The germline CDR1 and CDR2 sequences are KGHSH and LQKENI. CDR3 length equals 14 residues. The CDR3 region is CASSFRADFYEQYF.

The chain carries TRBV5-1 and TRBJ2-2. From germline, CDR1 is SGHRS and CDR2 YFSETQ. The CDR3 totals 13 residues. CDR3 protein: CASSLAGPGELFF.

V and J are TRBV2 and TRBJ1-5; as DNA is missing, the TRBD1 call by TCRdb cannot be tested. The CDR3 is 15 amino acids. Per germline, CDR1 SNHLY and CDR2 FYNNEI. The CDR3 loop is CASKKGQGSNQPQHF.

This chain links TRBV6-2 or TRBV6-3 with TRBJ1-2. Germline V CDR1 and CDR2: MNHEY, SVGEGT. CDR3 length: 13 residues. The CDR3 spells CASSYGAAGGYTF.

The genes are TRBV7-8 and TRBJ2-7; TCRdb calls TRBD1, which cannot be checked without DNA. This CDR3 contains 15 residues. The germline gives CDR1 SGHVS, CDR2 FQNEAQ. CDR3: CASSLVAGADYEQYF.

The chain is built from TRBV7-2 and TRBJ1-6. From germline, CDR1 is SGHTA and CDR2 FQGNSA. The CDR3 is made up of 15 amino acids. CDR3 amino acids: CASSFGLSYNSPLHF.

V usage is TRBV5-1 and J usage is TRBJ1-4; the TCRdb D gene call, TRBD1, has no DNA to confirm it. The V gene's germline CDR1 is SGHRS and CDR2 YFSETQ. CDR3 length equals 13 residues. CDR3 residues: CASARAFNEKLFF.

The chain recombines TRBV19 with TRBJ2-1; TCRdb lists TRBD1, though no DNA is available to test this call. Germline V gene sequence: CDR1 LNHDA, CDR2 SQIVND (reference sequence). This CDR3 spans 17 amino acids. This chain's CDR3 is CASSIRAGGVKYNEQFF.

The chain's CDR3 is CASSPGLYSNQPQHF. This sequence joins TRBV7-6 and TRBJ1-5; TCRdb reports TRBD1, a call that lacks DNA to check it against. CDR3 length equals 15 residues. Germline V gene sequence: CDR1 SGHVS, CDR2 FNYEAQ.

This chain uses TRBV7-8 with TRBJ2-1. The length of the CDR3 is 13 residues. The germline gives CDR1 SGHVS, CDR2 FQNEAQ. The CDR3 sequence is CASSPRTGYEQFF.